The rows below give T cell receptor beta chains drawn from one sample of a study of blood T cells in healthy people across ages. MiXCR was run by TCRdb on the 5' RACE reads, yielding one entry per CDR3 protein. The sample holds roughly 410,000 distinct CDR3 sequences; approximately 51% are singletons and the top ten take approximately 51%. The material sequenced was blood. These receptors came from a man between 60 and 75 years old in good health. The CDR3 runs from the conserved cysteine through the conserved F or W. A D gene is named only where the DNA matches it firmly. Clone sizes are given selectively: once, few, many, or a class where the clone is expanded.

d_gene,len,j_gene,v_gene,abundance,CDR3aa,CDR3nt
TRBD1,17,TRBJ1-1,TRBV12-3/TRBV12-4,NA,CASSYTGTGIRGTEAFF,TGTGCCAGCAGTTACACCGGGACAGGGATTCGAGGCACTGAAGCTTTCTTT
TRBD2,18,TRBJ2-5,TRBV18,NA,CASSPPGLAGGSQETQYF,TGTGCCAGCTCACCACCCGGGCTAGCGGGAGGGTCCCAAGAGACCCAGTACTTC
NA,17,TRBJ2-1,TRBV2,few,CASRSRNDRSSYNEQFF,TGTGCCAGCAGGTCCCGAAATGACAGGAGCTCCTACAATGAGCAGTTCTTC
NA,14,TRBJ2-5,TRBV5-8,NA,CASSLPTHQETQYF,TGTGCCAGCAGCTTGCCGACTCATCAAGAGACCCAGTACTTC
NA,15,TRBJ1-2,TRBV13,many,CASSPRTDLNYGYTF,TGTGCCAGCAGCCCGAGGACTGACCTGAACTATGGCTACACCTTC
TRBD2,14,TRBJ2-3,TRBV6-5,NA,CASSPGTSTIGEYF,TGTGCCAGCAGTCCCGGGACTAGCACCATAGGGGAGTATTTT
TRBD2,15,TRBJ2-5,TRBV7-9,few,CASSSRGLAEETQYF,TGTGCCAGCAGCTCTAGGGGACTAGCGGAAGAGACCCAGTACTTC
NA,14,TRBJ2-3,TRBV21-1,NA,CAGRPGRSTDTQYF,TGTGCCGGCAGACCGGGACGGAGCACAGATACGCAGTATTTT
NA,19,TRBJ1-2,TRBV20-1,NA,CSARDLREVTWTDGYGYTF,TGCAGTGCTAGAGATCTTCGAGAAGTGACATGGACAGACGGCTATGGCTACACCTTC
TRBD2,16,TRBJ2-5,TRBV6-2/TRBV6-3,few,CASSSLAGGFQETQYF,TGTGCCAGCAGCTCCCTAGCGGGAGGTTTCCAAGAGACCCAGTACTTC
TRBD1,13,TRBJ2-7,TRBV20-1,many,CSALGQGNYEQYF,TGCAGTGCCCTAGGACAGGGAAACTACGAGCAGTACTTC
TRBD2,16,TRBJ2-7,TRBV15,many,CATSTRGGADWYEQYF,TGTGCCACCAGCACCCGGGGGGGAGCGGACTGGTACGAGCAGTACTTC
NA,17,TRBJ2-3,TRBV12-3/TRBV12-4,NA,CASSPQSTGTRMDTQYF,TGTGCCAGCAGTCCCCAATCAACAGGGACTCGTATGGATACGCAGTATTTT
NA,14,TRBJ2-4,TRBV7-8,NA,CASSLRQVGNIQYF,TGTGCCAGCAGCTTAAGGCAGGTGGGGAACATTCAGTACTTC
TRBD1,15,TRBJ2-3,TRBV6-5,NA,CASRAGTGRTDTQYF,TGTGCCAGCAGGGCCGGGACAGGTAGGACAGATACGCAGTATTTT
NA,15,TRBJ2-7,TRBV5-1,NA,CASSLNSGPGEEQYF,TGCGCCAGCAGCTTGAACAGCGGGCCGGGCGAGGAGCAGTACTTC
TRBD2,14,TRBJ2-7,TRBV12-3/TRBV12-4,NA,CASGPTSGKYEQYF,TGTGCCAGCGGCCCGACTAGCGGGAAGTACGAGCAGTACTTC
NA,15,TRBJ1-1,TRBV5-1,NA,CASSWAGTENTEAFF,TGCGCCAGCAGCTGGGCGGGGACGGAGAACACTGAAGCTTTCTTT
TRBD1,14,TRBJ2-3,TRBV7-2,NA,CASTLTGGTDTQYF,TGTGCCAGCACCCTGACAGGGGGGACAGATACGCAGTATTTT
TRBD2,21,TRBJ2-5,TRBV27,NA,CASSLRVRSASGGAILETQYF,TGTGCCAGCAGTTTAAGGGTGCGGTCGGCTAGCGGGGGGGCGATTTTGGAGACCCAGTACTTC
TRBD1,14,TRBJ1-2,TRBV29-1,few,CSVSRGQGARGYTF,TGCAGCGTTAGTCGAGGACAGGGGGCAAGGGGCTACACCTTC
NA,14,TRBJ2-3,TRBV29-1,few,CSVEDYGMADTQYF,TGCAGCGTTGAAGATTACGGGATGGCAGATACGCAGTATTTT
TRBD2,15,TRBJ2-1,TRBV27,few,CASRKGLAGAGEQFF,TGTGCCAGCAGAAAGGGACTAGCGGGAGCGGGTGAGCAGTTCTTC
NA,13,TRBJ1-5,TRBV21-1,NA,CASYSGTVRPQHF,TGTGCCAGCTACTCAGGGACGGTGCGGCCCCAGCATTTT
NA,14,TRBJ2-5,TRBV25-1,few,CASSEGSTKETQYF,TGTGCCAGCAGTGAAGGGAGTACCAAAGAGACCCAGTACTTC
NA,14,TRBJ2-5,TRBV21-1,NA,CASNGSRGQETQYF,TGTGCCAGCAACGGGAGCAGGGGGCAGGAGACCCAGTACTTC
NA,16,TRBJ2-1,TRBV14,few,CASSQPGTGSYNEQFF,TGTGCCAGCAGCCAACCCGGGACGGGGTCCTACAATGAGCAGTTCTTC
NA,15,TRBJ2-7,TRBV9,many,CASSAGGQGNYEQYF,TGTGCCAGCAGCGCTGGGGGGCAGGGAAACTACGAGCAGTACTTC
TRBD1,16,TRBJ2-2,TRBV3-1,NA,CASSQTGGWKTGELFF,TGTGCCAGCAGCCAAACAGGGGGCTGGAAAACCGGGGAGCTGTTTTTT
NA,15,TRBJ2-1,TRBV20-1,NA,CSASSVGAFYNEQFF,TGCAGTGCTAGTTCGGTGGGGGCCTTTTACAATGAGCAGTTCTTC
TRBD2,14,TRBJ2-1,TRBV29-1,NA,CSAGLAGANNEQFF,TGCAGCGCGGGACTAGCGGGGGCCAACAATGAGCAGTTCTTC
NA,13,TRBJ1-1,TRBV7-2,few,CASSLAVRAEAFF,TGTGCCAGCAGCTTAGCAGTCAGGGCGGAAGCTTTCTTT
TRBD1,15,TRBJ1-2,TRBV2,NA,CASRRGTGGGYGYTF,TGTGCCAGCCGGAGGGGGACAGGGGGCGGCTATGGCTACACCTTC
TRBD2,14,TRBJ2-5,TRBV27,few,CASSLFGGGESQYF,TGTGCCAGCAGTTTATTTGGGGGGGGGGAGAGCCAGTACTTC
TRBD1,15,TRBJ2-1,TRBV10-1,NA,CASSFGQGLSDEQFF,TGCGCCAGCAGTTTTGGACAGGGCCTTTCGGATGAGCAGTTCTTC
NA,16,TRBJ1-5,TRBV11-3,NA,CASSLLIRTHNQPQHF,TGTGCCAGCAGCTTGTTGATCAGGACACACAATCAGCCCCAGCATTTT
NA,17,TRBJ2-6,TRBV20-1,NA,CRARNKDSLSGANVLTF,TGCAGGGCTAGAAATAAGGACAGTTTATCTGGGGCCAACGTCCTGACTTTC
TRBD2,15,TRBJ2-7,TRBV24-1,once,CATSRSGSEGVEQYF,TGTGCCACCAGCCGAAGCGGGAGTGAGGGGGTCGAGCAGTACTTC
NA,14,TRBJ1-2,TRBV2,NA,CASSENTGNYGYTF,TGTGCCAGCAGCGAAAACACTGGAAACTATGGCTACACCTTC
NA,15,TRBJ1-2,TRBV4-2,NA,CASSQEPRGGYGYTF,TGTGCCAGCAGCCAAGAACCCCGGGGGGGTTATGGCTACACCTTC
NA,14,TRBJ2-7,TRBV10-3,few,CAISERPGSYEQYF,TGTGCCATCAGTGAGCGACCGGGATCCTACGAGCAGTACTTC
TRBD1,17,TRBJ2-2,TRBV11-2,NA,CASSHLWTGPNTGELFF,TGTGCCAGCAGCCACCTATGGACAGGGCCGAACACCGGGGAGCTGTTTTTT
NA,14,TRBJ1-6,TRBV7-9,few,CASSETGRNSPLHF,TGTGCCAGCAGTGAAACAGGGAGAAATTCACCCCTCCACTTT
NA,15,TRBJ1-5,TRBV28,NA,CASSYGGGGVRPQHF,TGTGCCAGCAGTTATGGGGGCGGGGGGGTGCGGCCCCAGCATTTT
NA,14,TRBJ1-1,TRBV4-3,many,CASSQVSGITEAFF,TGCGCCAGCAGCCAAGTAAGCGGGATCACTGAAGCTTTCTTT